This is a list of T cell receptor beta chains from one sample in a study of breast tumors, draining lymph nodes, adjacent tissues. TCRdb called the multiplex PCR reads again in MiXCR, with one record for every CDR3 protein. Of about 20,000 distinct CDR3 sequences in the sample, approximately 49% were seen once. Material for sequencing was breast tumor tissue. The receptors were gathered from a female donor with breast cancer. Some clones in this sample may be carry-over from other donors' samples. CDR3s include the opening cysteine and the closing phenylalanine or tryptophan. D genes are given only for firm matches. The size field is filled for only some rows; it gives once, few, many or a size class.

d_gene | j_gene | abundance | v_gene | CDR3nt | CDR3aa
TRBD2 | TRBJ2-7 | NA | TRBV6-5 | TGTGCCAGCAGTGACTGGGGACTAGCCAGGAGCTACGAGCAGTACTTC | CASSDWGLARSYEQYF
TRBD1 | TRBJ2-3 | NA | TRBV20-1 | TGCAGTGCTAGGACAGGGGGCACAGATACGCAGTATTTT | CSARTGGTDTQYF
TRBD1 | TRBJ1-1 | NA | TRBV10-3 | TGTGCCATCAGTGAGCCGGACAACAGGGGGGGCCCTGAAGCTCTCTTT | CAISEPDNRGGPEALF
TRBD2 | TRBJ2-5 | NA | TRBV7-9 | TGTGCCAGCAGCTCCCTACCGGGACTAGCGCAAGTCCACAAAGGGACCCAGTACTTC | CASSSLPGLAQVHKGTQYF
NA | TRBJ2-5 | once | TRBV7-9 | TGTGCCAGCACCTCTAACAGGGCCTTTGAGACCCAGTACTTC | CASTSNRAFETQYF
NA | TRBJ1-4 | many | TRBV6-5 | TGTGCCAGCAGTACACGACAGGAGACTAATGAAAAACTGTTTTTT | CASSTRQETNEKLFF
NA | TRBJ1-2 | NA | TRBV3-1 | TGTGCCAGCTCAGGGCTGGGGAGCTACGCCTTC | CASSGLGSYAF
NA | TRBJ2-7 | NA | TRBV24-1 | TGTGCCGCCGACGACCCCGACTACGAGCAGTACTTC | CAADDPDYEQYF
NA | TRBJ2-7 | NA | TRBV21-1 | TGTGCCAGCTCTTACTACCGACAGGGGACAGGGTCAGTAGACGAGCAGTACTTC | CASSYYRQGTGSVDEQYF
TRBD2 | TRBJ2-7 | medium-sized | TRBV4-1 | TGCGCCAGCAGCCACCTAGCGGGAGGAAGCTACGAGCAGTACTTC | CASSHLAGGSYEQYF
TRBD2 | TRBJ2-4 | few | TRBV6-2/TRBV6-3 | TGTGCCAGCAGTCACGCTCTAGCGGGAGGGCCGGCCAAAAACATTCAGTACTTC | CASSHALAGGPAKNIQYF
TRBD1 | TRBJ2-5 | many | TRBV7-3 | TGTGCCAGCAGCTTTGGTGTTAGGGGACAGTGGGAACCCCAAGAGACCCAGTACTTC | CASSFGVRGQWEPQETQYF
NA | TRBJ1-4 | NA | TRBV6-1 | TGTGCCCGCGCGGGGGGTGGAGCTCTGGAAACAACTAATGAAAAACTGTTTTTT | CARAGGGALETTNEKLFF
NA | TRBJ2-1 | NA | TRBV7-9 | NA | CASSIYLCSVEVYEQFF
TRBD2 | TRBJ2-3 | NA | TRBV20-1 | TGCAGTGCGGAAGGACTAGCGGGAACAGATACGCAGTATTTT | CSAEGLAGTDTQYF
TRBD1 | TRBJ1-5 | NA | TRBV11-2 | TGTGCCAGCAGCTTAGGAGGACAGGGAGGATACGAGCATTTT | CASSLGGQGGYEHF
TRBD2 | TRBJ2-1 | NA | TRBV10-1 | TGCGCCAGAGGGGGGGTGACTAGCGGGAGGGCTGAGCAGTTCTTC | CARGGVTSGRAEQFF
NA | TRBJ1-1 | many | TRBV20-1 | TGCAGTGCTAGGGACCCTGAAGCTTTCTTT | CSARDPEAFF
NA | TRBJ1-5 | many | TRBV5-5 | TGTGCCAGCAGCTTGGACTTTGGGGGGGGAGGAGGGCAGCCCCAGCATTTT | CASSLDFGGGGGQPQHF
TRBD2 | TRBJ2-1 | many | TRBV6-2/TRBV6-3 | TGTGCCAGCAGTACGACGAGGACTAGCGGGAGACGATTAGAGGAGCAGTTCTTC | CASSTTRTSGRRLEEQFF
TRBD1 | TRBJ2-3 | many | TRBV30 | TGTGCCTGGAACCAAGACAGGGGGCGGGGAGATACGCAGTATTTT | CAWNQDRGRGDTQYF
TRBD1 | TRBJ2-3 | many | TRBV6-5 | TGTGCCAGCAGTCCCCGACAGGGCGCCAGCACAGATACGCAGTATTTT | CASSPRQGASTDTQYF
NA | TRBJ2-4 | many | TRBV5-1 | TGCGCCAGCAGCTTGGGTAGCGGAGAGGGGAACATTCAGTACTTC | CASSLGSGEGNIQYF
NA | TRBJ2-1 | many | TRBV11-2 | TGTGCCAGCAGCCCCCTGGTAGGGAACAATGAGCAGTTCTTC | CASSPLVGNNEQFF
NA | TRBJ1-2 | many | TRBV14 | TGTGCCAGCAGCCAAGGGTCTGGGAGTGGTCTATCTGGCTACACCTTC | CASSQGSGSGLSGYTF
NA | TRBJ2-2 | many | TRBV2 | TGTGCCAGCAGTGTAGTCGCCGGGGAGCTGTTTTTT | CASSVVAGELFF
TRBD2 | TRBJ2-7 | once | TRBV19 | TGTGCCAGTAGTCGTAGCGGGAGCTACGAGCAGTACTTC | CASSRSGSYEQYF
NA | TRBJ2-5 | many | TRBV19 | TGTGCCAGTATTGGCAGGGGGGACCAAGAGACCCAGTACTTC | CASIGRGDQETQYF
TRBD1 | TRBJ2-7 | once | TRBV11-2 | TGTGCCAGCAGCGTATCCGAGACAGGGCCGTACGAGCAGTACTTC | CASSVSETGPYEQYF
NA | TRBJ1-2 | NA | TRBV3-1 | TGCGCCAGCAAAGGGGTCGTCGGGGATAACTATGGCTACACCTTC | CASKGVVGDNYGYTF
TRBD1 | TRBJ2-5 | medium-sized | TRBV15 | TGTGCCACCAGCAGCTACGGACAGGGAGAGACCCAGTACTTC | CATSSYGQGETQYF
NA | TRBJ2-2 | NA | TRBV11-3 | TGTGCCAGCAGCTTAGGGGTTACGGACACCGGGGAGCTGTTTTTT | CASSLGVTDTGELFF
TRBD1 | TRBJ2-1 | NA | TRBV7-9 | TGTGCCAGCAGCCGGGACAGGGGGCGAGCGGGGGACAATGAGCAGTTCTTC | CASSRDRGRAGDNEQFF
NA | TRBJ2-7 | many | TRBV7-2 | TGTGCCAGCAGCAAGCGGGATCGGGGGCTCGAGCAGTACTTC | CASSKRDRGLEQYF
NA | TRBJ2-3 | medium-sized | TRBV5-1 | TGCGCCAGCAGCAGGGTCCAGAGCACAGATACGCAGTATTTT | CASSRVQSTDTQYF
NA | TRBJ2-5 | many | TRBV5-5 | TGTGCCAGCAGCCCACGACGGGGGGCGTACCATCAAGAGACCCAGTACTTC | CASSPRRGAYHQETQYF
TRBD2 | TRBJ2-1 | medium-sized | TRBV7-7 | TGTGCTAGCAGCTTAAAAGCGGGGGCCTACAATGAGCAGTTCTTC | CASSLKAGAYNEQFF
TRBD2 | TRBJ2-1 | NA | TRBV7-7 | TGTGCTAGCAGCCCTAGCGGGACTGAGCAGTTCTTC | CASSPSGTEQFF
TRBD2 | TRBJ2-1 | many | TRBV6-1 | TGTGCCAGCACATCCGGGACTACGACTGAGCAGTTCTTC | CASTSGTTTEQFF